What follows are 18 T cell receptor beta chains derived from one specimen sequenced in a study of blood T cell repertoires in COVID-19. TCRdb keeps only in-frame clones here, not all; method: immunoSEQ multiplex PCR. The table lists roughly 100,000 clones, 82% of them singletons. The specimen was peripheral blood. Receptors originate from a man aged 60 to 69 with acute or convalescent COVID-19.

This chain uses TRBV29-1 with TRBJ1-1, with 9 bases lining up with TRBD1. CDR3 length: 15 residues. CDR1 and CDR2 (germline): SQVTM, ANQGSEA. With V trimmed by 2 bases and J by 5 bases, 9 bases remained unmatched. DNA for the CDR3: TGCAGCGTTGAAAAGATGCGGGGACAGGGAACTGAAGCTTTCTTT. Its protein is CSVEKMRGQGTEAFF. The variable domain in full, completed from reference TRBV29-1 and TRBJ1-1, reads SAVISQKPSRDICQRGTSLTIQCQVDSQVTMMFWYRQQPGQSLTLIATANQGSEATYESGFVIDKFPISRPNLTFSTLTVSNMSPEDSSIYLCSVEKMRGQGTEAFFGQGTRLTVV.

The CDR3 region is CASSPRAGGVTSYEQYF. The CDR3 DNA reads as TGTGCCAGCAGCCCGAGGGCGGGAGGGGTGACCTCCTACGAGCAGTACTTC. The chain recombines TRBV7-2 with TRBJ2-7, with 9 bases lining up with TRBD2. The CDR3 sequence is 17 residues long. V was clipped by 5 bases and J by 0 bases; unmatched bases: 11. CDR1 is SGHTA and CDR2 is FQGNSA in the germline V gene.

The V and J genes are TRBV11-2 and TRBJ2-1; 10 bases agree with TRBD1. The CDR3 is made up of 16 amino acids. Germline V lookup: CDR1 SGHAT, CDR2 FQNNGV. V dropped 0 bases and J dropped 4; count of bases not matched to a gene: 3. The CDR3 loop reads CASSLDRDRGYNEQFF. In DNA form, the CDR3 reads TGTGCCAGCAGCTTAGACCGGGACAGGGGATACAATGAGCAGTTCTTC.

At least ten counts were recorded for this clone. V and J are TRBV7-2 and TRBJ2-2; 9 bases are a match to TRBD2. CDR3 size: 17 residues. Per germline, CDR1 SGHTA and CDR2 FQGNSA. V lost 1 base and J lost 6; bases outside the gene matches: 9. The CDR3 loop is CASSLEYSGRASGELFF. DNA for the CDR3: TGTGCCAGCAGCTTAGAGTATAGCGGGAGAGCGTCCGGGGAGCTGTTTTTT.

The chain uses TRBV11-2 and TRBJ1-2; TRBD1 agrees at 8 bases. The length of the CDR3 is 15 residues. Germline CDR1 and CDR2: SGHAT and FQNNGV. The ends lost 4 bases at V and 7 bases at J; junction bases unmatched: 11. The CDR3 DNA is TGTGCCAGCAGCTATGGACAGGGACCCTCTTTTGGCTACACCTTC. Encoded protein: CASSYGQGPSFGYTF.

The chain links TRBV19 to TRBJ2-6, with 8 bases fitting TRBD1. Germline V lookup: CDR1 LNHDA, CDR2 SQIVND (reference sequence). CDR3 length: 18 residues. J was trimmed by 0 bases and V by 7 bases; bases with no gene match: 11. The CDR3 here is CASTPRTGWSSGANVLTF. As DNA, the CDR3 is TGTGCCAGTACCCCACGGACAGGGTGGAGCTCTGGGGCCAACGTCCTGACTTTC.

CDR3 loop: CASSPSRALSWDTEAFF. The CDR3 DNA reads TGTGCCAGCTCACCTAGCAGGGCCCTTAGCTGGGACACTGAAGCTTTCTTT. The V call is TRBV18, the J call TRBJ1-1, with TRBD1 as a possible D gene (5 bases). The germline V gene has CDR1 KGHSH and CDR2 LQKENI. Trimming took off 3 bases at V and 3 bases at J, with 20 bases between the two ends. This CDR3 has 17 amino acids.

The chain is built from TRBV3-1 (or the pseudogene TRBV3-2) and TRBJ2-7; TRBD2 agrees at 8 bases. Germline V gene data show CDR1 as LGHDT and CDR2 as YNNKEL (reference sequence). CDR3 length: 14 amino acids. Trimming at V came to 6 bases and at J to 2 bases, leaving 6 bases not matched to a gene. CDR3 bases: TGTGCCAGCAGTTTCCCGGGACTAGCCTACGAGCAGTACTTC. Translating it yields CASSFPGLAYEQYF.

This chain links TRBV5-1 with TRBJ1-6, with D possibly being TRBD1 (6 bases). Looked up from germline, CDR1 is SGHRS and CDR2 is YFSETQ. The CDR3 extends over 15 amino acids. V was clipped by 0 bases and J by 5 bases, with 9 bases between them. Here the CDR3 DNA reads TGCGCCAGCAGCTTGGGACAGGCCGATAATTCACCCCTCCACTTT. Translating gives CASSLGQADNSPLHF.

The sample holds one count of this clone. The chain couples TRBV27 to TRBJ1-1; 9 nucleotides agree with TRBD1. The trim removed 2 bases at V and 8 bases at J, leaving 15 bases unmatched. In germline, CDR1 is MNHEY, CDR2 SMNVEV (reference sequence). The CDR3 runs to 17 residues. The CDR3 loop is CASSLSAGTGYLREAFF. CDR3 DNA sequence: TGTGCCAGCAGTTTAAGTGCCGGGACAGGGTATTTGAGGGAAGCTTTCTTT.

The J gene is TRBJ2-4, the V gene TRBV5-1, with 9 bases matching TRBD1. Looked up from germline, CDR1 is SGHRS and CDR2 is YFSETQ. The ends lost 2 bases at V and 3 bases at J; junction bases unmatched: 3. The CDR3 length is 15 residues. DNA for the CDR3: TGCGCCAGCAGCTTCGGGGGACAGGGCAAAAACATTCAGTACTTC. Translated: CASSFGGQGKNIQYF.

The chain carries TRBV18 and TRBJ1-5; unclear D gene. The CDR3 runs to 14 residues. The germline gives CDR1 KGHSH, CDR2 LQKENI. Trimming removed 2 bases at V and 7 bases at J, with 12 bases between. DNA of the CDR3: TGTGCCAGCTCACCAGCGGCAGCGGACCAGCCCCAGCATTTT. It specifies CASSPAAADQPQHF.

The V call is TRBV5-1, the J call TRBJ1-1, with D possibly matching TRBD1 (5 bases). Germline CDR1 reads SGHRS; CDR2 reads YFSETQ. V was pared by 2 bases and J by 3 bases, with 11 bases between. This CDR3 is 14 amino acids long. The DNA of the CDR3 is TGCGCCAGCAGCTTAATCGGCAGGGACACTGAAGCTTTCTTT. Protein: CASSLIGRDTEAFF.

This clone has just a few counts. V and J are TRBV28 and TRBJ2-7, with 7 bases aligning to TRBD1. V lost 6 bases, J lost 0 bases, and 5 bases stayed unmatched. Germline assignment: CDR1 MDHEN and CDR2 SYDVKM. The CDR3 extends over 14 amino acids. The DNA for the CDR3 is TGTGCCAGCAGCTCGGGACAGAGCTCCTACGAGCAGTACTTC. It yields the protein CASSSGQSSYEQYF.

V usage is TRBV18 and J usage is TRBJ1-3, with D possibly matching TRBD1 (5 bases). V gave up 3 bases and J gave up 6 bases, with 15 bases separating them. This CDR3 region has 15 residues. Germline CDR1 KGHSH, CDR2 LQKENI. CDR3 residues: CASSPQGLEINTIYF. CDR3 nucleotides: TGTGCCAGCTCACCCCAGGGACTGGAGATAAACACCATATATTTT.

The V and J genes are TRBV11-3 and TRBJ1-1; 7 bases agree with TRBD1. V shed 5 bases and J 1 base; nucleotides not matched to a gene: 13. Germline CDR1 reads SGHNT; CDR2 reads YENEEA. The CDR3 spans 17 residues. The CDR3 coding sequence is TGTGCCAGCAGCCCCCCTTTTTGGGACAGAGAGAACACTGAAGCTTTCTTT. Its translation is CASSPPFWDRENTEAFF. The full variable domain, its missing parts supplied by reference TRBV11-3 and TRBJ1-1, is EAGVVQSPRYKIIEKKQPVAFWCNPISGHNTLYWYLQNLGQGPELLIRYENEEAVDDSQLPKDRFSAERLKGVDSTLKIQPAELGDSAVYLCASSPPFWDRENTEAFFGQGTRLTVV.

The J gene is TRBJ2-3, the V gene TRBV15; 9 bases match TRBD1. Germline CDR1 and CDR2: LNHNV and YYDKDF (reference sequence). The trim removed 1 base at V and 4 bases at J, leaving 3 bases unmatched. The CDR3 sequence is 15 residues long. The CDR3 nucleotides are TGTGCCACCAGCAGAGGGGGACAGGGATCAGATACGCAGTATTTT. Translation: CATSRGGQGSDTQYF.

CDR3 coding DNA: TGTGCCAGCAGTTTTCCTCAGACAGGGGCGAAGGGTGAAAAACTGTTTTTT. Its protein is CASSFPQTGAKGEKLFF. V usage is TRBV6-2 or TRBV6-3 and J usage is TRBJ1-4, with 8 bases matching TRBD1. Germline values: CDR1 MNHEY, CDR2 SVGEGT. The CDR3 totals 17 residues. V lost 4 bases to trimming and J lost 7 bases; unmatched junction nucleotides: 14.